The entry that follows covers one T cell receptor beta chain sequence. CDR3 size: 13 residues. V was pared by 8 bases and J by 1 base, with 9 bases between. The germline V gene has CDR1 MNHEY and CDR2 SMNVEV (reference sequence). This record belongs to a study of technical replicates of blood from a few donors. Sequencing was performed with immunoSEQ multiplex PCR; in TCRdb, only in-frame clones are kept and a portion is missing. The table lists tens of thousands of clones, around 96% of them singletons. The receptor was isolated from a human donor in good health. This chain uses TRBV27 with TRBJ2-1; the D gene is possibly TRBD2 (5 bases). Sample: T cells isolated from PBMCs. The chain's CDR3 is CASASGSYNEQFF. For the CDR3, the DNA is TGTGCCAGCGCCAGCGGATCCTACAATGAGCAGTTCTTC.